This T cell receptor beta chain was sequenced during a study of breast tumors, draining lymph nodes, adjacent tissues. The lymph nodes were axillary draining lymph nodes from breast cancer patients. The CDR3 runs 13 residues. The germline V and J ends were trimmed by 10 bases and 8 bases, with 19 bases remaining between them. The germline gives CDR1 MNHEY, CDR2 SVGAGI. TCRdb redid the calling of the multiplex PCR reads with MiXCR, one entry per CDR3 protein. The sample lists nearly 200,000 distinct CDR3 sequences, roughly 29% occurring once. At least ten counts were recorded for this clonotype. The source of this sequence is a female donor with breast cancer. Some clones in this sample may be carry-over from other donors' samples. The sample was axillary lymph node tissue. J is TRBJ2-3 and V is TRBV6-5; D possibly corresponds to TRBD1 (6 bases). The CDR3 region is CATKRQAGSTQYF. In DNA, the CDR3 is TGTGCCACCAAAAGACAGGCAGGGAGTACGCAGTATTTT.